This passage covers 2 T cell receptor beta chains from one sample sequenced in a study of blood T cells in healthy people across ages (dated by TCRdb to about 2015). Library generation was performed with 5' RACE. The sequencer listed for this sample is Illumina HiSeq 2500. A second PCR of roughly 6 to 12 cycles was run with a J-beta primer mix and a sample-barcoded 5' primer. TCRdb cleaned the public reads at Q25 with fastp, built clones with MiXCR and kept in-frame beta chains. Every distinct CDR3 protein forms one entry, paired with its most common genes and DNA. The sample table shows 1 million to 1.2 million distinct CDR3 sequences, and roughly two fifths are seen once. The ten top clones hold around 13% of the sample. Sample: blood. Source of these receptors: a man aged 18-30 years in good health.

This rearrangement joins TRBV6-1 to TRBJ2-2; TRBD2 agrees at 7 bases. V dropped 6 bases and J dropped 1; count of bases not matched to a gene: 5. Germline-derived CDR1 and CDR2 are MNHNS and SASEGT. CDR3 size: 15 residues. The CDR3, as DNA: TGTGCCAGCAGGGCGGGGGAAGTGAACACCGGGGAGCTGTTTTTT. This codes for CASRAGEVNTGELFF.

This clonotype has just one count. This chain connects TRBV5-4 to TRBJ2-5; 7 nucleotides line up with TRBD1. The V and J ends lost 3 bases and 11 bases, in that order; junction bases with no gene match: 16. The CDR3 has 15 residues. CDR1 is SGHNT, CDR2 YYREEE, per germline (reference sequence). CDR3: CASSSLQGEYNEQYF. The CDR3 nucleotides are TGTGCCAGCAGCTCCCTCCAGGGGGAATACAATGAGCAGTACTTC.